This T cell receptor (beta chain) was sequenced in a study of T cells in localized non-small cell lung cancer. This clone was seen a few times. Clones were read by immunoSEQ multiplex PCR, and TCRdb kept only the in-frame ones, dropping some. The repertoire consists of around 16,000 clones, with approximately 89% occurring once and the leading ten covering under 35%. Deletions cut 2 bases from V and 4 bases from J, with 12 bases between. CDR3 length: 15 residues. Germline values: CDR1 MNHEY, CDR2 SMNVEV (reference sequence). This TCR was recovered from a female donor at least 60 years old with stage III squamous cell lung carcinoma. The specimen was peripheral blood, collected before any cancer treatment. The J gene is TRBJ1-5, the V gene TRBV27, with D perhaps TRBD1 (5 bases). The CDR3 loop is CASSLIGGENQPQHF. The CDR3, as DNA: TGTGCCAGCAGTTTAATCGGGGGAGAAAATCAGCCCCAGCATTTT.